Given below is one TCR beta chain in context. Libraries were prepared by immunoSEQ multiplex PCR; TCRdb keeps only in-frame clonotypes and omits some of them. The sample carries about 150,000 clones, more than 85% recorded once. This specimen belongs to a study of control samples from healthy donors and cancer patients. J lost 1 base, V lost 5 bases, and 14 bases had no gene match. There are 19 residues in the CDR3. From germline, CDR1 is SGHRS and CDR2 YFSETQ. This TCR derives from a man aged 45-65 years in good health. The chain uses TRBV5-1 and TRBJ2-4; 11 nucleotides agree with TRBD2. The sample taken for sequencing was blood. CDR3 sequence reads: CASRPSGLAERPAKNIQYF. For the CDR3, the DNA is TGCGCCAGCAGACCATCGGGACTAGCGGAGAGACCGGCCAAAAACATTCAGTACTTC.